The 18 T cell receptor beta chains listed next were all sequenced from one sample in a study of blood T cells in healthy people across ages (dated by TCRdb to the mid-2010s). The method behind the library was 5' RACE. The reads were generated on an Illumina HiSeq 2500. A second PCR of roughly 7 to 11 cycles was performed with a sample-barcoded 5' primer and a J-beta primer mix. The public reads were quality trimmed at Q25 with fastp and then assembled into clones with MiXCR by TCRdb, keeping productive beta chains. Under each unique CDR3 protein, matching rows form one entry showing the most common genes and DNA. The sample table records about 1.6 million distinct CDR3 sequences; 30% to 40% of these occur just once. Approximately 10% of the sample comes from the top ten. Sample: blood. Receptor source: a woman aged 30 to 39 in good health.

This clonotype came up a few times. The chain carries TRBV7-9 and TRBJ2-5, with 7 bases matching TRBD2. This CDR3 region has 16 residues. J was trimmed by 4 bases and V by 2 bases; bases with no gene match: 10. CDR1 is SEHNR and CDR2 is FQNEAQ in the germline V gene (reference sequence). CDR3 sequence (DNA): TGTGCCAGCAGCTTAACGGTAGCGAGGGAGGGAGAGACCCAGTACTTC. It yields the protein CASSLTVAREGETQYF.

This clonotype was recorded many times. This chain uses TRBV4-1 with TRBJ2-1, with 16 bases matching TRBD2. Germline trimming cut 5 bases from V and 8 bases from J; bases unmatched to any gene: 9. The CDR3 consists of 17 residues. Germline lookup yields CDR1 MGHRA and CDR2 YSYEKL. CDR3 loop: CASSFGTSGGAVDEQFF. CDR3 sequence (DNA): TGCGCCAGCAGCTTCGGGACTAGCGGGGGGGCGGTGGATGAGCAGTTCTTC.

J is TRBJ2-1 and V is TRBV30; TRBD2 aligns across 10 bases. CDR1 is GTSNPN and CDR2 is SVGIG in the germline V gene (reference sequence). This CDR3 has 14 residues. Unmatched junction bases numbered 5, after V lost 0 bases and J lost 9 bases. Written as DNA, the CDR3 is TGTGCCTGGAGTGTACTAGCGGGATTCGGTGAGCAGTTCTTC. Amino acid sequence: CAWSVLAGFGEQFF.

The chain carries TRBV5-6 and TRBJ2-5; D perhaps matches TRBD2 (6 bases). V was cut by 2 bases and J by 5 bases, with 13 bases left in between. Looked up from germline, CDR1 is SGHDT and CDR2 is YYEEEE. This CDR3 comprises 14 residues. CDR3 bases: TGTGCCAGCAGCTTTAGCGGCGTTGGGGAGACCCAGTACTTC. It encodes CASSFSGVGETQYF.

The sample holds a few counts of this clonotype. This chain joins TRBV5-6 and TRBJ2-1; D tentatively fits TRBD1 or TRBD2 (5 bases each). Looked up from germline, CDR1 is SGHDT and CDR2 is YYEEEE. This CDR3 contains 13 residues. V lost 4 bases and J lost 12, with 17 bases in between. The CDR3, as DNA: TGTGCCAGCAGCCCATCCGGGGCCCCTCGGCAGTTCTTC. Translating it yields CASSPSGAPRQFF.

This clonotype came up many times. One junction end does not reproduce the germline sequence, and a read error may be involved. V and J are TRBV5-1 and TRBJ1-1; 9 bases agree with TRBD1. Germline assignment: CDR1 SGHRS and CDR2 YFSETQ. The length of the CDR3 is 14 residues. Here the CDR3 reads CASSLDRGNTEAFF. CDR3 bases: TGTGCCAGCAGCTTGGACAGGGGGAACACTGAAGCTTTCTTT.

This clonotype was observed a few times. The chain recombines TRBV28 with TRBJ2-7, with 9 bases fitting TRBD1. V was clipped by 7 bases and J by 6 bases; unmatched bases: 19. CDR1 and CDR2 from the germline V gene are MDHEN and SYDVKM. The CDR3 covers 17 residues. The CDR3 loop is CASTRRGVGDRVTEQYF. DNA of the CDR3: TGTGCCAGCACCAGAAGGGGGGTGGGGGACAGGGTTACCGAGCAGTACTTC.

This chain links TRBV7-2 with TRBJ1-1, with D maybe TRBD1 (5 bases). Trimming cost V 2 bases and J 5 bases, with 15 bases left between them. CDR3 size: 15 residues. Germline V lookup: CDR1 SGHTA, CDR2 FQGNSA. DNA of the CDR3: TGTGCCAGCAGCTTAAACGGGGGGAGCGGAACTGAAGCTTTCTTT. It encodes CASSLNGGSGTEAFF. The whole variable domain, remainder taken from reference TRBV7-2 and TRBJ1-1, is GAGVSQSPSNKVTEKGKDVELRCDPISGHTALYWYRQSLGQGLEFLIYFQGNSAPDKSGLPSDRFSAERTGGSVSTLTIQRTQQEDSAVYLCASSLNGGSGTEAFFGQGTRLTVV.

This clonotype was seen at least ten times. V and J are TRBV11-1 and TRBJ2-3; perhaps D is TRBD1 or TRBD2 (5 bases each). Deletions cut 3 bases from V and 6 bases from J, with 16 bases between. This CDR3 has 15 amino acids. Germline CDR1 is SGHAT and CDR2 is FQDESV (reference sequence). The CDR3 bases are TGTGCCAGCAGCTTCGGGGCCCTTGAGTGTGATACGCAGTATTTT. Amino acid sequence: CASSFGALECDTQYF.

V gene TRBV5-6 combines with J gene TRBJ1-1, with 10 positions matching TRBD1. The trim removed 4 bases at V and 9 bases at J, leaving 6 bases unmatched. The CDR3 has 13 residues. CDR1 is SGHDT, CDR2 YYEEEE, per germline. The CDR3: CASSPPGQGQAFF. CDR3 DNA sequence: TGTGCCAGCAGCCCCCCGGGACAGGGGCAAGCTTTCTTT.

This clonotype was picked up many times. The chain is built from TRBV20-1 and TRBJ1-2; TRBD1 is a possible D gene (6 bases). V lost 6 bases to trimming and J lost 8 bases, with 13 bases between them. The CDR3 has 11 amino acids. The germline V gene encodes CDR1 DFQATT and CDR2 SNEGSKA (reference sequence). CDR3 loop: CSAPGDGGYTF. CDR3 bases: TGCAGTGCACCAGGGGACGGGGGCTACACCTTC.

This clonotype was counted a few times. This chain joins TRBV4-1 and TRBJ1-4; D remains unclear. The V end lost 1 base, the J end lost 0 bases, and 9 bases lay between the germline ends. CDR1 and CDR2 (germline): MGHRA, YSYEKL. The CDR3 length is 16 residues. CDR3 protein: CASSQAQTATNEKLFF. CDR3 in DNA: TGCGCCAGCAGCCAAGCTCAGACTGCAACTAATGAAAAACTGTTTTTT.

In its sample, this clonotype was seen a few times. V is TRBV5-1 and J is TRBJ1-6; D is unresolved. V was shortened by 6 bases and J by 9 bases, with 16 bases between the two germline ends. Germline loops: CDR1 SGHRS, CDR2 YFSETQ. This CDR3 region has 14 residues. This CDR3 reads CASTSGNVGSPLHF. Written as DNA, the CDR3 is TGCGCCAGCACCTCGGGGAATGTGGGTTCACCCCTCCACTTT.

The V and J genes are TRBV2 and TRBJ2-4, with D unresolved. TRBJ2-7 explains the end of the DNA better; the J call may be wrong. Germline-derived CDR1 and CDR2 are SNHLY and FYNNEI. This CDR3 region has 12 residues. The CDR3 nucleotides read TGTGCCAGCAGTGAGGTCTTTTACGAGCAGTACTTC. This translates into CASSEVFYEQYF.

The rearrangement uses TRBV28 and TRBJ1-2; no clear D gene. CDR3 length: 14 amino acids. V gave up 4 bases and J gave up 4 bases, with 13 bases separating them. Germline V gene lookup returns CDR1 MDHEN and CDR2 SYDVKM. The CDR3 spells CASSSYFNSYGYTF. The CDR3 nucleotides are TGTGCCAGCAGTTCTTACTTCAACAGCTATGGCTACACCTTC.

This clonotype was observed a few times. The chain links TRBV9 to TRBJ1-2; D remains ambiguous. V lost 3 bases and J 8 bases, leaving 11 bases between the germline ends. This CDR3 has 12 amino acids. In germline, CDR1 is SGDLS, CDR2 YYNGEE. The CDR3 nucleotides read TGTGCCAGCAGCGGCCCCCCTCCCGGCTACACCTTC. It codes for CASSGPPPGYTF.

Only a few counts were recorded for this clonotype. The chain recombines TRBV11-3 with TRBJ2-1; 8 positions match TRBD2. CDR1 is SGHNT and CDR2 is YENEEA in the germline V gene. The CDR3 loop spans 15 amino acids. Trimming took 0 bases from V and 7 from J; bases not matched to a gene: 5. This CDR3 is CASSLDGTSRNEQFF. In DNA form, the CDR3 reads TGTGCCAGCAGCTTAGATGGGACTAGTCGGAATGAGCAGTTCTTC.

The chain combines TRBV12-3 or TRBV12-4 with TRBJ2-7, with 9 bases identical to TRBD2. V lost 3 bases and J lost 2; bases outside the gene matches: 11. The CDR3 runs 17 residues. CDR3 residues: CASSFVGGGRAAYEQYF. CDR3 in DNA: TGTGCCAGCAGTTTTGTGGGCGGCGGGAGGGCCGCCTACGAGCAGTACTTC.